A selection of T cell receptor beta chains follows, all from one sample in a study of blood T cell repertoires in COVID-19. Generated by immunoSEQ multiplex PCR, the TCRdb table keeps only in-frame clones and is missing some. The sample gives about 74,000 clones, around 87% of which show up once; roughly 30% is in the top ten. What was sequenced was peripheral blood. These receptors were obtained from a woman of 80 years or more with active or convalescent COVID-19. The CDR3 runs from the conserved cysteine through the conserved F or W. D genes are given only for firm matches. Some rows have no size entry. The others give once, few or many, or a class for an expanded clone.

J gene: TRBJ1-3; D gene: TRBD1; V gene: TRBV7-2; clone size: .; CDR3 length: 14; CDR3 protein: CASREQGAGNTIYF; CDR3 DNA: TGTGCCAGCAGAGAACAGGGGGCGGGGAACACCATATATTTT
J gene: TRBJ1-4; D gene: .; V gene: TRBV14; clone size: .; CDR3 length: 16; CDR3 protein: CASSQSLALTNEKLFF; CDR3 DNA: TGTGCCAGCAGCCAAAGTCTTGCACTTACTAATGAAAAACTGTTTTTT
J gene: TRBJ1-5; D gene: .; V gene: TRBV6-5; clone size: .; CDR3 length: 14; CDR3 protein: CASSQDRINQPQHF; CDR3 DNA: TGTGCCAGCAGCCAAGACAGAATTAATCAGCCCCAGCATTTT
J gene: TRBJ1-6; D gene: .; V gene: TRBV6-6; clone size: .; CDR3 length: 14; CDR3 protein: CASSYSQGNSPLHF; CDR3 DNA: TGTGCCAGCAGTTACTCGCAGGGGAATTCACCCCTCCACTTT
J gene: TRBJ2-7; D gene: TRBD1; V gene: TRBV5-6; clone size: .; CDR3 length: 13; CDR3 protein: CASTRTGSYEQYF; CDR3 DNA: TGTGCCAGCACCAGGACAGGCTCCTACGAGCAGTACTTC
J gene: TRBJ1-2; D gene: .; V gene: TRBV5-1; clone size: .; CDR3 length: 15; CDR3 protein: CASSLERGGHYGYTF; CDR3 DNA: TGCGCCAGCAGCTTGGAAAGGGGAGGTCACTATGGCTACACCTTC
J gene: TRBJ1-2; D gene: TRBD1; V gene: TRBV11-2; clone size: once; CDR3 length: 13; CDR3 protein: CASSSQGAYGYTF; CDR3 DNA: TGTGCCAGCAGCTCCCAGGGGGCCTATGGCTACACCTTC
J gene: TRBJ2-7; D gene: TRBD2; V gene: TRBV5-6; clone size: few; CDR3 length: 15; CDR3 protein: CASSWGLDVSYEQYF; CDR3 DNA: TGTGCCAGCAGCTGGGGACTAGATGTCTCCTACGAGCAGTACTTC
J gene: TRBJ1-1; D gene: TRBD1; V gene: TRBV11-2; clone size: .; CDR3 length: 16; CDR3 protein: CASSFRDGQGVTEAFF; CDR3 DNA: TGTGCCAGCAGCTTCCGCGATGGACAGGGGGTCACTGAAGCTTTCTTT
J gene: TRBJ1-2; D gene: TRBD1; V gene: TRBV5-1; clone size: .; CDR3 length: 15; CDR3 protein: CASSFGQVDTYGYTF; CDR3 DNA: TGCGCCAGCAGCTTTGGACAGGTCGACACTTATGGCTACACCTTC
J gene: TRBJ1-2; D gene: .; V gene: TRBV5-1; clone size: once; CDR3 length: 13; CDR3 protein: CASRLNRDYGYTF; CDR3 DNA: TGCGCCAGCAGGCTGAACAGGGACTATGGCTACACCTTC
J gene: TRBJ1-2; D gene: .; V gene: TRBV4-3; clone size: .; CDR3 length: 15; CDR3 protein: CASSQDRVGDYGYTF; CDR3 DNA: TGCGCCAGCAGCCAAGATCGGGTAGGGGACTATGGCTACACCTTC
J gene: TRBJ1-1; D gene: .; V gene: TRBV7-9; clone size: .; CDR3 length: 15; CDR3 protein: CASSLSREGEPEAFF; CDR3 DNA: TGTGCCAGCAGCTTGTCGCGGGAGGGGGAACCCGAAGCTTTCTTT
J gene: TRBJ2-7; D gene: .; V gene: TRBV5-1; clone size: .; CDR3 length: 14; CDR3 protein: CASSSTGIPYEQYF; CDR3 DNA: TGCGCCAGCAGTTCCACAGGGATTCCCTACGAGCAGTACTTC
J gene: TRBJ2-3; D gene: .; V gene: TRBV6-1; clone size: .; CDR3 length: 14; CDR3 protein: CASSDPSGTDTQYF; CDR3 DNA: TGTGCCAGCAGTGACCCTAGCGGCACAGATACGCAGTATTTT
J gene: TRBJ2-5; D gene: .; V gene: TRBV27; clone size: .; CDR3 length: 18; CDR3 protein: CASSLSFYVRQVQETQYF; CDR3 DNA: TGTGCCAGCAGTTTATCGTTTTACGTTAGGCAGGTCCAAGAGACCCAGTACTTC
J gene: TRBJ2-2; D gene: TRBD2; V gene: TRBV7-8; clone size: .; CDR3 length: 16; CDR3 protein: CASSLSGTMNTGELFF; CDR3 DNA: TGTGCCAGCAGCTTGTCCGGGACTATGAACACCGGGGAGCTGTTTTTT
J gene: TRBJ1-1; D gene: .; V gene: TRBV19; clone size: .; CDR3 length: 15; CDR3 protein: CASSFLLSREAEAFF; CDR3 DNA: TGTGCCAGTAGTTTCCTTTTGTCCAGGGAGGCTGAAGCTTTCTTT
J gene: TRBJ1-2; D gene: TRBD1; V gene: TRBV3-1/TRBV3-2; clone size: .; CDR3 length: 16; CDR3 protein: CASSHYAGQVQGGYTF; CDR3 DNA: TGTGCCAGCAGCCATTATGCGGGACAGGTTCAAGGGGGCTACACCTTC
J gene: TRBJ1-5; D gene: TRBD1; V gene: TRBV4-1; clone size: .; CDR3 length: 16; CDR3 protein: CASSQEQGPGNQPQHF; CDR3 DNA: TGCGCCAGCAGCCAAGAACAGGGGCCGGGCAATCAGCCCCAGCATTTT
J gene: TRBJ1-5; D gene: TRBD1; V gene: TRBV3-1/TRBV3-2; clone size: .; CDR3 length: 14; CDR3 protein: CASSRKTGDQPQHF; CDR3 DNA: TGTGCCAGCAGCCGAAAAACAGGGGATCAGCCCCAGCATTTT
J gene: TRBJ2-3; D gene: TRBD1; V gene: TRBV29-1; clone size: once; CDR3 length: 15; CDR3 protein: CSVEGQVNYTDTQYF; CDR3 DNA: TGCAGCGTCGAGGGACAGGTGAATTACACAGATACGCAGTATTTT
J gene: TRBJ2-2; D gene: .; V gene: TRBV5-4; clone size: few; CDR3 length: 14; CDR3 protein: CASSFGGNTGELFF; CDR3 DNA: TGTGCCAGCAGCTTTGGAGGGAACACCGGGGAGCTGTTTTTT
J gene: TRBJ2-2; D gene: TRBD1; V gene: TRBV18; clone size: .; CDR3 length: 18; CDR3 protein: CASSPGIPGQGYTGELFF; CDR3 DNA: TGTGCCAGCTCACCTGGAATTCCGGGACAGGGGTACACCGGGGAGCTGTTTTTT
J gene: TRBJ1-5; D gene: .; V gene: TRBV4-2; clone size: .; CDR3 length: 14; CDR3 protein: CASSQGGGIQPQHF; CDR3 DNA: TGTGCCAGCAGCCAAGGGGGAGGGATCCAGCCCCAGCATTTT
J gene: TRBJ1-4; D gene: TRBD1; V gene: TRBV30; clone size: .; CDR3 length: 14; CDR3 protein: CAWSAGGAARKLFF; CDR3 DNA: TGTGCCTGGAGCGCAGGGGGCGCGGCCAGAAAACTGTTTTTT
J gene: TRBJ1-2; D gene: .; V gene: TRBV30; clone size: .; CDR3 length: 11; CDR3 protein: CAWNSGDGYTF; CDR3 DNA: TGTGCCTGGAATAGCGGAGACGGCTACACCTTC
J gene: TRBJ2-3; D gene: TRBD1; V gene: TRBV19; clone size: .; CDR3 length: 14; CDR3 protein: CASSRTGFTDTQYF; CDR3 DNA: TGTGCCAGTAGTAGGACAGGGTTCACAGATACGCAGTATTTT
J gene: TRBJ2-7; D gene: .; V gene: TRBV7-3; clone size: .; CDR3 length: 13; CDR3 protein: CASSLDRTYEQYF; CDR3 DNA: TGTGCCAGCAGCTTAGACAGAACCTACGAGCAGTACTTC
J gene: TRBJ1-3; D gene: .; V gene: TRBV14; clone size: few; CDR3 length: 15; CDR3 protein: CASSQDFLTGNTIYF; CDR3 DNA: TGTGCCAGCAGCCAAGATTTTTTAACTGGAAACACCATATATTTT
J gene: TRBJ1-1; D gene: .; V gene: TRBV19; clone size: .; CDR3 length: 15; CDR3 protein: CASRSERAMNTEAFF; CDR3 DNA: TGTGCCAGTAGGTCGGAGCGGGCCATGAACACTGAAGCTTTCTTT
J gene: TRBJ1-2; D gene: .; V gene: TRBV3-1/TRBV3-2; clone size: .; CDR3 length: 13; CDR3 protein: CASSQGASYGYTF; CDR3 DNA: TGTGCCAGCAGCCAAGGGGCGAGCTATGGCTACACCTTC